The text below deals with one T cell receptor (beta chain). Its specificity is not known. The V segment lost 6 bases and the J segment 7 bases; nucleotides outside the gene matches: 17. The CDR3 has 17 residues. The germline V gene has CDR1 DFQATT and CDR2 SNEGSKA (reference sequence). This sample was taken from a study of yellow fever vaccine responses in identical twins. Whole-study findings and limits: Twins' vaccine T cell responses were reported to seem partly convergent and partly personalized.

TCRdb recomputed calls from the RT-PCR reads with MiXCR, one row per CDR3 protein. Of fewer than 150 distinct CDR3 sequences in the sample, about three fifths were seen once. V and J are TRBV20-1 and TRBJ2-1; TRBD2 agrees at 11 bases. Sequencing was performed on T cells from blood (PBMCs), unsorted or a sorted subset (not recorded which), taken before or after yellow fever vaccination (not recorded which). This clonotype originated in a woman in her late teens or twenties who received the yellow fever vaccine. CDR3 in amino acids: CSAIISGRASSSNEQFF. The CDR3, as DNA: TGCAGTGCCATAATTAGCGGGAGGGCCTCAAGTAGTAATGAGCAGTTCTTC.